This T cell receptor beta chain was identified during a study of blood T cell repertoires in COVID-19. Study details: Nucleic acid was either cDNA or gDNA, and it came from T cells, B-cell-depleted T cells, or PBMCs.

This CDR3 has 14 amino acids. Germline lookup yields CDR1 MRHNA and CDR2 SNTAGT. With 7 bases removed from V and 3 bases from J, the gap between germline ends came to 16 bases. Generated by immunoSEQ multiplex PCR, the TCRdb table keeps only in-frame clones and is missing some. The table has over 100,000 clones, 80% to 90% seen once. Material: peripheral blood. The J gene is TRBJ2-7, the V gene TRBV6-4; D may be TRBD2 (6 bases). The receptor was isolated from a man aged 60-69 years with COVID-19, enrolled during active disease. The CDR3: CASTGTGELYEQYF. In DNA form, the CDR3 reads TGTGCCAGCACCGGGACTGGAGAACTCTACGAGCAGTACTTC.